This TCR beta chain was identified during a study of PD-1 blockade in classical Hodgkin lymphoma. After autologous stem cell transplantation all patients relapsed, and prior brentuximab vedotin exposure differed between cohorts. Libraries were prepared by immunoSEQ multiplex PCR; TCRdb keeps only in-frame clonotypes and omits some of them. The sample contains 19,000 or so clones, around 72% of which appear only once. This CDR3 region has 18 residues. The V gene's germline CDR1 is LNHDA and CDR2 SQIVND (reference sequence). V lost 11 bases and J lost 1; bases outside the gene matches: 15. The starting material was peripheral blood mononuclear cells (PBMCs), obtained at baseline. This TCR came from a human donor with classical Hodgkin lymphoma. The chain carries TRBV19 and TRBJ2-3; TRBD2 matches 13 bases. The CDR3 is CAVGGTGTSGVRTDTQYF. In nucleotides, the CDR3 is TGTGCCGTAGGGGGAACCGGGACTAGCGGGGTCCGCACAGATACGCAGTATTTT.